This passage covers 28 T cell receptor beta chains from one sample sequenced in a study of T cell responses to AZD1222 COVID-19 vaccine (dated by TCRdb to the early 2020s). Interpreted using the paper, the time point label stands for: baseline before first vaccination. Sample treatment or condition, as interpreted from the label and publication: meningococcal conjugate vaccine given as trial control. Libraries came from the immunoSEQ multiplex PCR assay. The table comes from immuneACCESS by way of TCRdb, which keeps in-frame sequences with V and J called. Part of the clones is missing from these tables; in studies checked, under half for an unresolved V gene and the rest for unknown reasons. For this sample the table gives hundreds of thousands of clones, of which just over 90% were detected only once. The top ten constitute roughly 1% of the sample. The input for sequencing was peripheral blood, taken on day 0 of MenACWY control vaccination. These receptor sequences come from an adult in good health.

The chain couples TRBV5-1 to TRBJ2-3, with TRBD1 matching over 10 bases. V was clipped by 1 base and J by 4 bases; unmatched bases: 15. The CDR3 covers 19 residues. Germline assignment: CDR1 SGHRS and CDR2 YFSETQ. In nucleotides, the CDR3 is TGCGCCAGCAGCTTGAGAGCCGGGACAGGGGCCCTACCCCCAGATACGCAGTATTTT. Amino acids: CASSLRAGTGALPPDTQYF.

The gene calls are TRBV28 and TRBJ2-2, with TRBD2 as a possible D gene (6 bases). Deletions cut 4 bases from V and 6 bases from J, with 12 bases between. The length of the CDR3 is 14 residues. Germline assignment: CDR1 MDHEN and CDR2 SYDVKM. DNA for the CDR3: TGTGCCAGCAGTTGGGACTTCCAGGCCGGGGAGCTGTTTTTT. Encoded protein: CASSWDFQAGELFF.

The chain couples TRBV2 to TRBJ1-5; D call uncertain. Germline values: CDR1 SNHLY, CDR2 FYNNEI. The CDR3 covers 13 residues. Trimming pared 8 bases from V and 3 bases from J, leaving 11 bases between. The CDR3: CASGAGFNQPQHF. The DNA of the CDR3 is TGTGCCAGCGGTGCAGGCTTCAATCAGCCCCAGCATTTT. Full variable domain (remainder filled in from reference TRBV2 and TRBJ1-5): EPEVTQTPSHQVTQMGQEVILRCVPISNHLYFYWYRQILGQKVEFLVSFYNNEISEKSEIFDDQFSVERPDGSNFTLKIRSTKLEDSAMYFCASGAGFNQPQHFGDGTRLSIL.

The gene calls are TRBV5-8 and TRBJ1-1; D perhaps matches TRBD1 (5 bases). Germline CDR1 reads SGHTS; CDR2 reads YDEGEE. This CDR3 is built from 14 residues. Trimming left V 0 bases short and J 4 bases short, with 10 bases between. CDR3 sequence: CASSLARGFTEAFF. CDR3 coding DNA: TGTGCCAGCAGCTTGGCGCGGGGCTTCACTGAAGCTTTCTTT.

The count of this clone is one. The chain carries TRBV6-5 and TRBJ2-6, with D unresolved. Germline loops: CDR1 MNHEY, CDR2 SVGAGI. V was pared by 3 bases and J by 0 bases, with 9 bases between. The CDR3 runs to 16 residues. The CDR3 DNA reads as TGTGCCAGCAGTTATAGCAGGAGCTCTGGGGCCAACGTCCTGACTTTC. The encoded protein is CASSYSRSSGANVLTF.

The CDR3: CASSGRAARNSPLHF. CDR3 in DNA: TGTGCCAGCAGTGGAAGGGCAGCTCGTAATTCACCCCTCCACTTT. The chain joins TRBV2 to TRBJ1-6; no reliable D call. V lost 4 bases and J 6 bases, leaving 13 bases between the germline ends. The CDR3 runs to 15 residues. Germline-derived CDR1 and CDR2 are SNHLY and FYNNEI.

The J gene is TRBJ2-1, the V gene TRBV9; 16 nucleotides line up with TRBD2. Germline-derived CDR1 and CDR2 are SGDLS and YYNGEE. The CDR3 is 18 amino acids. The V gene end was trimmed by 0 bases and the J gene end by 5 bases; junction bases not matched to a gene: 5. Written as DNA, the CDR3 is TGTGCCAGCAGCGTAGAGGGACTAGCGGGGGGGCTTAACAATGAGCAGTTCTTC. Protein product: CASSVEGLAGGLNNEQFF.

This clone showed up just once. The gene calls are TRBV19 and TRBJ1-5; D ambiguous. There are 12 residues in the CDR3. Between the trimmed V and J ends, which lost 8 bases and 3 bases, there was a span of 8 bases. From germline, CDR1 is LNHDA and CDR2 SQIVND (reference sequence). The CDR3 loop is CASADPNQPQHF. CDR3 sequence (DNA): TGTGCCAGTGCCGACCCCAATCAGCCCCAGCATTTT.

The CDR3 region is CASSERDTDQPQHF. CDR3 DNA sequence: TGTGCCAGCAGTGAGCGGGACACAGATCAGCCCCAGCATTTT. The chain is built from TRBV27 and TRBJ1-5; a possible D gene is TRBD1 (6 bases). CDR1 is MNHEY and CDR2 is SMNVEV in the germline V gene (reference sequence). The CDR3 sequence is 14 residues long. V was pared by 5 bases and J by 5 bases, with 13 bases between.

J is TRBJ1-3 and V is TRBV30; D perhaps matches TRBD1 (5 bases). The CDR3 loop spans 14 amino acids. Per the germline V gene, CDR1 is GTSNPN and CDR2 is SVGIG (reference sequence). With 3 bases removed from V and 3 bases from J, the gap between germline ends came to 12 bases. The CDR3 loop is CAWSPWGFGNTIYF. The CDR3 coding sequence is TGTGCCTGGAGCCCTTGGGGGTTTGGAAACACCATATATTTT.

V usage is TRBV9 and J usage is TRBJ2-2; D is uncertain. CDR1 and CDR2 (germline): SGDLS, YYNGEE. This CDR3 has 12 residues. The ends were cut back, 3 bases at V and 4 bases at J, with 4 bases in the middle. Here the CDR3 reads CASSGSTGELFF. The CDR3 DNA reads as TGTGCCAGCAGCGGATCCACCGGGGAGCTGTTTTTT.

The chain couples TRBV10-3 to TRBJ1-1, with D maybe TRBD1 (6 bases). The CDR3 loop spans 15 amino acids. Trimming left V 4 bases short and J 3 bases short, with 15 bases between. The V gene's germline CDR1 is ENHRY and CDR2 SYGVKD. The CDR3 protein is CAISGSGGRYTEAFF. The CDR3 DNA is TGTGCCATCAGTGGGTCCGGGGGCAGATACACTGAAGCTTTCTTT.

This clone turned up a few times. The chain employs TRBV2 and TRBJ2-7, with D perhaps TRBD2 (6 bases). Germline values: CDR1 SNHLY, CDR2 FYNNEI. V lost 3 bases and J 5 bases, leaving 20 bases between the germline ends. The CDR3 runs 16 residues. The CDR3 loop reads CASSDPPGSGDDEQYF. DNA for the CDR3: TGTGCCAGCAGTGACCCCCCAGGTAGCGGAGACGACGAGCAGTACTTC.

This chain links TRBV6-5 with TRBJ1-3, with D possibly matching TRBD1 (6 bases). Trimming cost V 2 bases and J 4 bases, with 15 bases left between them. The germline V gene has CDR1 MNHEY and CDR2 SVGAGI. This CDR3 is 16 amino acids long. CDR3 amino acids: CASSYEPRGSGNTIYF. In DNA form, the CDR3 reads TGTGCCAGCAGTTACGAACCCAGGGGATCGGGAAACACCATATATTTT.

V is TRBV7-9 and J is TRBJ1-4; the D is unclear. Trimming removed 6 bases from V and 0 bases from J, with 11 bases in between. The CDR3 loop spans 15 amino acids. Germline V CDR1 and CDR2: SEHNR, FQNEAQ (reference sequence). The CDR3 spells CASSLDMATNEKLFF. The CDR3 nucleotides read TGTGCCAGCAGTCTAGACATGGCAACTAATGAAAAACTGTTTTTT.

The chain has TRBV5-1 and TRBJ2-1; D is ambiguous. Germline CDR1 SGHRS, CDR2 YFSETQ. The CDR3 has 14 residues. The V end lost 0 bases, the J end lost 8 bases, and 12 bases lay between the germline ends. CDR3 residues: CASSLGPGVYEQFF. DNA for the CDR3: TGCGCCAGCAGCTTGGGCCCAGGAGTATATGAGCAGTTCTTC.

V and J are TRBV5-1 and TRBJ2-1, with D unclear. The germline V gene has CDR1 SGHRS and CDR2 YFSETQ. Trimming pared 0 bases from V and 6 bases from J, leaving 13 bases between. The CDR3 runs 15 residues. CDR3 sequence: CASSLALAMSNEQFF. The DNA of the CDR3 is TGCGCCAGCAGCTTGGCCTTGGCAATGAGCAATGAGCAGTTCTTC.

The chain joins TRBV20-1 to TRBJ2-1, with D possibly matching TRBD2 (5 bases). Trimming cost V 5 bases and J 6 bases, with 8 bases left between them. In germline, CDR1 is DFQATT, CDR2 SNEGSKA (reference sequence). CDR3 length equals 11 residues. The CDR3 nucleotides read TGCAGTGCTCAACGGGGCAATGAGCAGTTCTTC. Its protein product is CSAQRGNEQFF.

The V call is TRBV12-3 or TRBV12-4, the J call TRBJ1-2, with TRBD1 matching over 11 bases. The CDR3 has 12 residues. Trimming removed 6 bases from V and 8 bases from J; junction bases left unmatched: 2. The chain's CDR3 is CASRGQGGGYTF. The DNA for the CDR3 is TGTGCCAGCAGGGGACAGGGGGGCGGCTACACCTTC.

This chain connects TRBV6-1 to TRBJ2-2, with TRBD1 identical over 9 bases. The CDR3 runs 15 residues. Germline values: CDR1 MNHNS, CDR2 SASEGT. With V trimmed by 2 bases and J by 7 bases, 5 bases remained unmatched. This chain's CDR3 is CASSEMGQGFGELFF. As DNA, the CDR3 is TGTGCCAGCAGTGAAATGGGACAGGGTTTCGGGGAGCTGTTTTTT.

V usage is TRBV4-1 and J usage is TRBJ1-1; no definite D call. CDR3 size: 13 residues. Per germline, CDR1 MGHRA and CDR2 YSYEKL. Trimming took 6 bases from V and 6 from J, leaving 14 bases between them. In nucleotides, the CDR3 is TGCGCCAGCAGTTCCGCCCGGGTCCCTGAAGCTTTCTTT. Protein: CASSSARVPEAFF.

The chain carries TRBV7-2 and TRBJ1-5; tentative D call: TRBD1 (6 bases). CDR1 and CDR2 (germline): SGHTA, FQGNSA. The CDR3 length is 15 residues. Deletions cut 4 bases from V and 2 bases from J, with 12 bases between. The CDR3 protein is CASSSVGGGNQPQHF. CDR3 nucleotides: TGTGCCAGCAGCTCCGTAGGGGGGGGCAATCAGCCCCAGCATTTT.

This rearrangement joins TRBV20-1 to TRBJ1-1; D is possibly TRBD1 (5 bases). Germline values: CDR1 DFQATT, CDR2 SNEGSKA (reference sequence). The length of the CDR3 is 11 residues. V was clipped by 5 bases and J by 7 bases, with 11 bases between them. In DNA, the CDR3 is TGCAGTGCTGCCCAGGGTGGTGAAGCTTTCTTT. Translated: CSAAQGGEAFF.

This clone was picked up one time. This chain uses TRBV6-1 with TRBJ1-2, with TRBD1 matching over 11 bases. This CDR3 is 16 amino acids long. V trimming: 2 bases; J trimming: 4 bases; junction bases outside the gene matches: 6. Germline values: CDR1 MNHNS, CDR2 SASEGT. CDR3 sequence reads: CASSESGTGGFYGYTF. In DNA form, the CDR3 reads TGTGCCAGCAGTGAATCGGGGACAGGGGGATTCTATGGCTACACCTTC.

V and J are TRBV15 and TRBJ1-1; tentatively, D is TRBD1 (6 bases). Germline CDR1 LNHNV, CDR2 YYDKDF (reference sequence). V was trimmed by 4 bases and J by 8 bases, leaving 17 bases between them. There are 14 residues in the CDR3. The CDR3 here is CATSTRQEVREAFF. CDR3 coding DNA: TGTGCCACCAGCACCCGACAGGAGGTCCGCGAAGCTTTCTTT. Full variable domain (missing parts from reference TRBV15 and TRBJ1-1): DAMVIQNPRYQVTQFGKPVTLSCSQTLNHNVMYWYQQKSSQAPKLLFHYYDKDFNNEADTPDNFQSRRPNTSFCFLDIRSPGLGDTAMYLCATSTRQEVREAFFGQGTRLTVV.

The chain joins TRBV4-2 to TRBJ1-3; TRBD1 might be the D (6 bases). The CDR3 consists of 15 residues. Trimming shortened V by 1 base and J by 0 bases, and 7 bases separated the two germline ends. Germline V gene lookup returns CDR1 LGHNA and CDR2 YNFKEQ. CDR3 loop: CASSQGDNSGNTIYF. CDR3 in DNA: TGTGCCAGCAGCCAAGGGGACAACTCTGGAAACACCATATATTTT.

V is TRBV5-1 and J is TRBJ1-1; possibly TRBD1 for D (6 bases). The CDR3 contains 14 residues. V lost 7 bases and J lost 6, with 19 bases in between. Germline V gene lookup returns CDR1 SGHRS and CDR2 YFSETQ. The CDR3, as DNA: TGCGCCAGCGGAGCCGGGACAATAGGGGCTGAAGCTTTCTTT. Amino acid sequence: CASGAGTIGAEAFF.

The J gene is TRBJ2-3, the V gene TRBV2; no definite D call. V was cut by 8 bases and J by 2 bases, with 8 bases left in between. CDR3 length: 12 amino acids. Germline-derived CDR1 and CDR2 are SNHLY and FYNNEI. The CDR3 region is CASVGNTDTQYF. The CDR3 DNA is TGTGCCAGCGTAGGAAACACAGATACGCAGTATTTT.